The clone carrying this T cell receptor beta chain was picked up many times. Its target is not known. The data derive from a study of T-cell reconstitution after alpha-beta-depleted transplantation in children. The study's findings and limits: From surviving recipient T cells and thymic progenitors came the high day-60 TCRbeta diversity observed in some patients. There were reportedly several hundred expanded graft clones from which alpha-beta T cells came about two months after transplant. Fresh T-cell production supplied most of the T-cell counts and diversity seen one year after transplant.

During its preparation, the TCRbeta library received unique molecular identifiers. TCRdb passed the PCR reads through MiXCR, listing each CDR3 protein once. The sample contains some 200,000 distinct CDR3 sequences, approximately 8% of which appear only once. Sequenced material: PBMCs, mostly from graft donor cells, taken 360 days after TCRalphabeta/CD19-depleted stem cell transplant. The TCR comes from a male patient aged 2-10 years who had a stem cell transplant for acute myeloid leukemia, so the T cells may come from the graft donor.

The CDR3 protein is CSATSGTAVNEQFF. CDR3 nucleotide sequence: TGCAGTGCTACCAGTGGGACAGCCGTTAATGAGCAGTTCTTC. J is TRBJ2-1 and V is TRBV20-1; TRBD1 agrees at 7 bases. The CDR3 runs 14 residues. Trimming cost V 4 bases and J 7 bases; bases outside gene matches: 10. The germline V gene encodes CDR1 DFQATT and CDR2 SNEGSKA (reference sequence).